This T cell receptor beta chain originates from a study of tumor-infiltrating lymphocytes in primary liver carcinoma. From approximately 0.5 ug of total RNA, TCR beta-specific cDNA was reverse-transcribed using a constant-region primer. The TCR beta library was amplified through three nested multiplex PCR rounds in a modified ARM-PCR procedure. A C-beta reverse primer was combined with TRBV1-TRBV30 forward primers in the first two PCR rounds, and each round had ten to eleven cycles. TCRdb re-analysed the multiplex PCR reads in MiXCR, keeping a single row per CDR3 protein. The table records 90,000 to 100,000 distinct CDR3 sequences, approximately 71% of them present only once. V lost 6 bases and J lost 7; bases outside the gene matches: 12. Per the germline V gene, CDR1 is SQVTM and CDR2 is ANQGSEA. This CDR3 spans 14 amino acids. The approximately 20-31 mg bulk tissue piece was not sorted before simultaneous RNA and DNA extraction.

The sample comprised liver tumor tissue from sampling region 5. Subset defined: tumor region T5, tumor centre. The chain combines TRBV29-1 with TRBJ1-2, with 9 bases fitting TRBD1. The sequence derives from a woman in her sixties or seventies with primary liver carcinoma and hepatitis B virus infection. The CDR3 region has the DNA TGCAGCGTCTCCCTCGGGGACAGGGCGGGTGGCTACACCTTC. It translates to CSVSLGDRAGGYTF.